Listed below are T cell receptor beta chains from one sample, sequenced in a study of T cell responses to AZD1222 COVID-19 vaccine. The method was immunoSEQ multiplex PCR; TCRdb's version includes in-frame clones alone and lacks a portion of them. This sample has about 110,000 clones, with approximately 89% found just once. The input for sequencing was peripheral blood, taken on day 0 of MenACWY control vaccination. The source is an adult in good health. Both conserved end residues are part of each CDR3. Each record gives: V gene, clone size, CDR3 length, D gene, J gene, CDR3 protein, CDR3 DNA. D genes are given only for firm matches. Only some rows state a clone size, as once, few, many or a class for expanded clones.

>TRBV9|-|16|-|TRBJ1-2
CASSAPSRDGGYGYTF
TGTGCCAGCAGCGCCCCATCCAGGGACGGGGGTTATGGCTACACCTTC
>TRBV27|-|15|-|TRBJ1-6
CASSQSGAGNSPLHF
TGTGCCAGCAGCCAGTCAGGGGCGGGTAATTCACCCCTCCACTTT
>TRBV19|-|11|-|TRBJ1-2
CASTSEDGYTF
TGTGCCAGTACCTCAGAGGATGGCTACACCTTC
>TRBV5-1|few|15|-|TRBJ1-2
CASSLRLLNNYGYTF
TGCGCCAGCAGCTTAAGGCTCCTGAATAACTATGGCTACACCTTC
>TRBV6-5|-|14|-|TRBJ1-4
CASSPGVANEKLFF
TGTGCCAGCAGTCCAGGGGTGGCTAATGAAAAACTGTTTTTT
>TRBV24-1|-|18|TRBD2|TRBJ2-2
CATSDPTSGGGNTGELFF
TGTGCCACCAGTGACCCGACTAGCGGGGGGGGGAACACCGGGGAGCTGTTTTTT
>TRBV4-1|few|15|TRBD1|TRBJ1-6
CASSQGQSYNSPLHF
TGCGCCAGCAGCCAGGGACAGTCCTATAATTCACCCCTCCACTTT
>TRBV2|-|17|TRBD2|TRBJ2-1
CANQRGLAGVGDNEQFF
TGTGCCAACCAGAGGGGACTAGCGGGGGTTGGGGACAATGAGCAGTTCTTC
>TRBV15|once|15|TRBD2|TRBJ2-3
CATSRSAGEVDTQYF
TGTGCCACCAGCAGGTCAGCGGGGGAGGTAGATACGCAGTATTTT
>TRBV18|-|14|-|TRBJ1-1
CASSAGGPDTEAFF
TGTGCCAGCTCAGCCGGGGGGCCGGACACTGAAGCTTTCTTT
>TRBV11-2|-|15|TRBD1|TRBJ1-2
CASSKLQGANYGYTF
TGTGCCAGCAGCAAGCTACAGGGGGCGAACTATGGCTACACCTTC
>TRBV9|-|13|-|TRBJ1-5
CASSVQGIQPQHF
TGTGCCAGCAGCGTTCAGGGGATTCAGCCCCAGCATTTT
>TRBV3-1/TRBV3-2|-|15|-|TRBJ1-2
CASSHPGDVSYGYTF
TGTGCCAGCAGCCACCCTGGGGACGTGAGCTATGGCTACACCTTC
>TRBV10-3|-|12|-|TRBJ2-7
CAISESGSEQYF
TGTGCCATCAGTGAGTCGGGGTCCGAGCAGTACTTC
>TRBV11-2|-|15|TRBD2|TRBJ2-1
CASSFGTSGYNEQFF
TGTGCCAGCAGCTTCGGGACTAGCGGGTACAATGAGCAGTTCTTC
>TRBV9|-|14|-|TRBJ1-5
CASSVSGTNQPQHF
TGTGCCAGCAGCGTGAGTGGGACCAATCAGCCCCAGCATTTT